These 4 T cell receptor beta chains were sequenced from one sample in a study of Ad26.COV2.S vaccination and SARS-CoV-2 variants. TCRdb's copy holds only in-frame clones and misses some; the assay was immunoSEQ multiplex PCR. The table records about 180,000 clones, around nine tenths of them present only once. Sample: peripheral blood, taken after recovery from COVID-19. These receptors were collected from a human donor who had recovered from COVID-19.

The gene calls are TRBV11-2 and TRBJ1-2; no clear D gene. The CDR3 is made up of 14 amino acids. V lost 5 bases and J 5 bases, leaving 15 bases between the germline ends. Per the germline V gene, CDR1 is SGHAT and CDR2 is FQNNGV. CDR3 in amino acids: CASSPSGRSYGYTF. CDR3 sequence (DNA): TGTGCCAGCAGCCCATCGGGAAGAAGTTATGGCTACACCTTC.

The V gene is TRBV7-9, the J gene TRBJ2-7, with D maybe TRBD1 (5 bases). This CDR3 has 14 amino acids. In germline, CDR1 is SEHNR, CDR2 FQNEAQ (reference sequence). V dropped 3 bases and J dropped 1 base, with 10 bases sitting between them. The CDR3 here is CASSFAGFSYEQYF. The CDR3 region has the DNA TGTGCCAGCAGCTTTGCAGGGTTTTCCTACGAGCAGTACTTC.

V gene TRBV19 combines with J gene TRBJ2-7, with a possible D match to TRBD2 (5 bases). V was shortened by 2 bases and J by 0 bases, with 14 bases between the two germline ends. The CDR3 extends over 16 amino acids. Germline CDR1 is LNHDA and CDR2 is SQIVND (reference sequence). CDR3 nucleotide sequence: TGTGCCAGTAGTATAAGGAGGCTCGGCGGCTCCTACGAGCAGTACTTC. Encoded protein: CASSIRRLGGSYEQYF.

The chain carries TRBV10-2 and TRBJ2-5; perhaps TRBD1 as D (6 bases). V shed 6 bases and J shed 5 bases, with 13 bases lying between them. The CDR3 runs to 13 residues. CDR1 is WSHSY, CDR2 SAAADI, per germline. The CDR3 here is CASRRGIAETQYF. CDR3 nucleotide sequence: TGCGCCAGCAGGAGGGGGATCGCCGAGACCCAGTACTTC.